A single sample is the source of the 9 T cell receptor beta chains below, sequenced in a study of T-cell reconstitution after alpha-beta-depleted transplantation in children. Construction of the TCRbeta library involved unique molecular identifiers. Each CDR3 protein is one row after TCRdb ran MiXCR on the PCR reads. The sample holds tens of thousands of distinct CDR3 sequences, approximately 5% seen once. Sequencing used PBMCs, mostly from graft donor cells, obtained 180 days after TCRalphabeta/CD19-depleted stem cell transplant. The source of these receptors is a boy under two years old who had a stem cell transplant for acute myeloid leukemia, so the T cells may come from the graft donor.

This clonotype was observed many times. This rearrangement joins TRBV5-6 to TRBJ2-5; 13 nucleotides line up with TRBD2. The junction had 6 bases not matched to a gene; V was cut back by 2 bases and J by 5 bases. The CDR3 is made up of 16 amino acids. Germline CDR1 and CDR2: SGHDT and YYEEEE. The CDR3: CASSFPGTSGEETQYF. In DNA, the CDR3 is TGTGCCAGCAGCTTTCCCGGGACTAGCGGGGAGGAGACCCAGTACTTC.

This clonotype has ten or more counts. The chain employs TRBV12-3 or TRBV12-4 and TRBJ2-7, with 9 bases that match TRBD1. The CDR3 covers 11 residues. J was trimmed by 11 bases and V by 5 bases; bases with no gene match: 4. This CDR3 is CASSPGQGKYF. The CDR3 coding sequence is TGTGCCAGCAGTCCCGGACAGGGGAAGTACTTC.

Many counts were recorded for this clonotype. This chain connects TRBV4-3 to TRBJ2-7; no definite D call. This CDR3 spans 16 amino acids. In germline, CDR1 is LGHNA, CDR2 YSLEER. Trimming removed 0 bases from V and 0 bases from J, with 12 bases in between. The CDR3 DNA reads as TGCGCCAGCAGCCAAGATCAAGGCCGGAGCTCCTACGAGCAGTACTTC. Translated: CASSQDQGRSSYEQYF.

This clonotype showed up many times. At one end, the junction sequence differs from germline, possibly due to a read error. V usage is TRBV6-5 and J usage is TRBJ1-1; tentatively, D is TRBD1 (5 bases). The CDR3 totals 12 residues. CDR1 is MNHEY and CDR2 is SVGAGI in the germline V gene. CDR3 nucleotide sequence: TGTGCCAGCAGGGGACGGAACAATGAAGCTTTCTTT. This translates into CASRGRNNEAFF.

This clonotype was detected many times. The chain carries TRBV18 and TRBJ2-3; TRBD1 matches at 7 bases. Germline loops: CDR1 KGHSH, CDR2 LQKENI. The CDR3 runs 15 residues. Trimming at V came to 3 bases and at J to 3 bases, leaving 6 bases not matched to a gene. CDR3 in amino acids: CASSPGQILTDTQYF. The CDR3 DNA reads TGTGCCAGCTCACCGGGACAGATACTAACAGATACGCAGTATTTT.

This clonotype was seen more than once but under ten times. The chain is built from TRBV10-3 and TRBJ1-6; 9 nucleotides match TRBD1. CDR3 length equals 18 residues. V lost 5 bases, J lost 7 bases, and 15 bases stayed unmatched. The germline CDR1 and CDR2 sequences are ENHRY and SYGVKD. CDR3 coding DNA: TGTGCCATCAGTTTTAAACTACAGGGGGCTTACCTGAATTCACCCCTCCACTTT. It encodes CAISFKLQGAYLNSPLHF.

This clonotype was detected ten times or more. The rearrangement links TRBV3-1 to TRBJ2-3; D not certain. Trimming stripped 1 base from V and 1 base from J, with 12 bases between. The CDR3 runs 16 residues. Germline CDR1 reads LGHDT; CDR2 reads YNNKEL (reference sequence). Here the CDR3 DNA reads TGTGCCAGCAGCCAAGGGGTGGAGACACGCACAGATACGCAGTATTTT. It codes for CASSQGVETRTDTQYF.

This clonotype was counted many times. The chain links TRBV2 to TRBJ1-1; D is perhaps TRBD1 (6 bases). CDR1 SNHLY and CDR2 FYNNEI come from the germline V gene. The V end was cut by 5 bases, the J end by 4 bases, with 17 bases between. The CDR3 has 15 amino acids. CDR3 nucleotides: TGTGCCAGCAGTTCTCCCACAGGGAAAGGCACTGAAGCTTTCTTT. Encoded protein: CASSSPTGKGTEAFF.

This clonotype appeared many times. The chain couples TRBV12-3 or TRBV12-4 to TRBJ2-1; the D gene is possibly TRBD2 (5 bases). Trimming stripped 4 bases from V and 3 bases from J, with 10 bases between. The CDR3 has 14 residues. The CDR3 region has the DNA TGTGCCAGCAGTTACGGGGAACTCTACAATGAGCAGTTCTTC. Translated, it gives CASSYGELYNEQFF.